Listed below are T cell receptor beta chains from one sample, sequenced in a study of post-analysis software for immune sequencing data. TCRdb passed the PCR reads through MiXCR, listing each CDR3 protein once. The sample contains hundreds of thousands of distinct CDR3 sequences, around 64% of which appear only once. Input material: blood. These receptors all come from a girl aged 2 to 9 with multiple sclerosis. Both conserved end residues are trimmed from each CDR3. Clone size is shown for a subset of rows, as once, few, many or a class of expanded clone.

v_call	j_call	clone_size	cdr3_aa
TRBV20-1	TRBJ2-1	.	SARVGGSPRQF
TRBV6-6	TRBJ2-5	.	ASSHPQRGEETQY
TRBV29-1	TRBJ2-1	few	SVLRTGPDNEQF
TRBV10-1	TRBJ2-1	many	ASSVLAGGLNEQF
TRBV7-3	TRBJ1-2	.	ASSFNQGHGYT
TRBV29-1	TRBJ2-4	.	SVENPWQGGNIQY
TRBV28	TRBJ2-1	.	ASSSTGFRGTNEQF
TRBV7-6	.	.	ASSVTPLGEQY
TRBV6-2/TRBV6-3	TRBJ2-1	few	ASTLQEYNEQF
TRBV5-6	TRBJ2-1	.	ASSLSGRQF
TRBV29-1	TRBJ1-4	.	SATEGGEKLF
TRBV11-2	TRBJ2-4	.	ASSLVAGENIQY
TRBV20-1	TRBJ2-5	.	SARKASGEGETQY
TRBV4-3	TRBJ1-2	.	ACSQDEGAGGYT
TRBV12-3/TRBV12-4	TRBJ2-5	.	ASLGVQETQY
TRBV7-3	TRBJ1-2	.	ASSFHRDSNNYGYT
TRBV5-6	TRBJ2-7	.	ASSLSGAFPYEQY
TRBV5-4	TRBJ2-5	.	ASSLEPEETQY
TRBV4-1	TRBJ2-7	.	ASSLGEGTGYEQY
TRBV14	TRBJ1-2	.	ASSLFSWGGDGYT
TRBV20-1	TRBJ2-1	.	SAKGQGLNEQF
TRBV12-3/TRBV12-4	TRBJ2-5	few	ASSNTGFGTQY
TRBV20-1	TRBJ2-3	.	SAFGGPADTQY
TRBV4-1	TRBJ2-5	.	ASSQDKGTIQETQY
TRBV7-9	TRBJ2-5	.	ASSPRTGLQGTQY
TRBV6-2/TRBV6-3	TRBJ2-1	.	ASSITGDHAYNEQF
TRBV6-5	TRBJ2-1	.	ASRGRGSNEQF
TRBV9	TRBJ2-1	.	ASSSPFRAGGTSSYNEQF
TRBV12-3/TRBV12-4	TRBJ2-7	few	ASSLGVPYEQY
TRBV7-2	TRBJ2-7	.	ASSSDHSDDGEQY
TRBV6-1	TRBJ2-1	.	ASSERERPYNEQF
TRBV7-2	TRBJ2-5	once	ASSFWSRGQETQY
TRBV29-1	TRBJ2-2	once	SVEDEAGSKPGELF
TRBV7-2	TRBJ2-3	.	ASSLYSSDTDTQY
TRBV3-1	TRBJ1-1	.	ASSQETITGARTEAF
TRBV20-1	TRBJ2-3	few	SAISSGGEGTDTQY
TRBV5-1	TRBJ2-5	.	ASSLVSGTGGTETQY
TRBV11-2	TRBJ2-3	.	ASRGLAQDTQY
TRBV10-3	TRBJ1-1	few	AISGGGQGTF
TRBV6-2/TRBV6-3	TRBJ2-1	.	ASSYALQIGNEQF
TRBV4-2	TRBJ1-1	.	ASSQVGTLNTEAF
TRBV7-8	TRBJ2-3	.	VSSLLRFNTDTQY
TRBV5-1	TRBJ2-3	few	ASSQGLATFTDTQY
TRBV20-1	TRBJ2-5	few	SARLGQETQY
TRBV12-3/TRBV12-4	TRBJ2-3	.	ASSLSSGVFTDTQY
TRBV12-3/TRBV12-4	TRBJ1-2	.	ASSRTGFYGYT
TRBV11-2	.	.	ASSIRRGTLAKNIQY
TRBV12-3/TRBV12-4	.	.	ASSSRPGLALVEQY
TRBV12-3/TRBV12-4	TRBJ2-7	.	ASSLGSTGRATHEQY
TRBV5-1	TRBJ2-1	.	ASSLVSSGGTVNVQF
TRBV6-5	TRBJ1-2	.	ASSYSPDSRYGYT
TRBV27	TRBJ2-3	.	ASSLPSRNTQY
TRBV7-3	TRBJ2-1	.	ASSLGERNEQF
TRBV9	TRBJ2-3	once	ASSVQASSTDTQY
TRBV7-2	TRBJ2-3	.	ASSTQRGPTDTQY
TRBV12-5	TRBJ2-7	.	ASGLVTAGTLTSYEQY
TRBV3-1	TRBJ2-1	few	ASSQESARRDNEQF
TRBV7-8	TRBJ2-1	.	ASSRERLVLDNEQF
TRBV2	TRBJ2-7	few	ASSEEPRTSGVTYEQY